This T cell receptor beta chain was sequenced in a study of PD-1 blockade in classical Hodgkin lymphoma. Clones were read by immunoSEQ multiplex PCR, and TCRdb kept only the in-frame ones, dropping some. The profile covers 80,000 to 100,000 clones, with about 92% appearing a single time and roughly 2% taken by the ten largest. General study findings and limits: With CD4+ cells, TCR diversity rose significantly by C4D1, but not with CD8+ cells. Healthy donors were reported to have higher baseline TCR diversity than newly diagnosed patients. Patients starting nivolumab under 1 year after ASCT were excluded.

Indicated time point: cycle 4 day 1 (C4D1), after more than five weeks of nivolumab. Every single patient, without exception, relapsed after autologous stem cell transplantation, and brentuximab vedotin exposure varied. Under best response, outcomes were complete response, partial response or progressive disease. As concerns this clone: Its antigen is not known.

This sequence was found in a human donor with classical Hodgkin lymphoma. The input for sequencing was peripheral blood mononuclear cells (PBMCs), taken before the fourth cycle of nivolumab.

The CDR3 spells CASRVAGGETQYF. The CDR3 DNA sequence: TGTGCCAGCAGGGTGGCCGGGGGGGAGACCCAGTACTTC. The genes are TRBV6-1 and TRBJ2-5, with 7 bases identical to TRBD2. With 6 bases clipped from V and 5 bases from J, the junction kept 6 bases outside the gene matches. Germline values: CDR1 MNHNS, CDR2 SASEGT. The CDR3 is made up of 13 amino acids.